The 18 T cell receptor beta chains listed next were all sequenced from one sample in a study of human T cells and chemical hapten exposure. The time point here: patch test 1, 2 weeks after DPC sensitization. Treatment reported: therapeutic diphenylcyclopropenone sensitization with weekly scalp DPC. TCRdb re-called the RACE reads through MiXCR, storing one row per CDR3 protein. Of over 75,000 distinct CDR3 sequences in the sample, around 7% were seen once. This sample comprised whole blood, obtained in connection with sensitization to the hapten diphenylcyclopropenone (DPC). The receptor source for this set is a woman aged 25-40 years with alopecia areata. Some clones in this sample may be carry-over from other donors' samples.

This clonotype came up many times. The J gene is TRBJ1-1, the V gene TRBV20-1; TRBD1 is a possible D gene (6 bases). The CDR3 runs 16 residues. CDR1 and CDR2 (germline): DFQATT, SNEGSKA (reference sequence). Trimming left V 3 bases short and J 6 bases short, with 23 bases between. The CDR3 spells CSAREVGGGQFAEAFF. The CDR3 nucleotides are TGCAGTGCTAGGGAAGTGGGGGGGGGGCAGTTCGCTGAAGCTTTCTTT.

The gene calls are TRBV6-5 and TRBJ1-1; D is unresolved. The germline gives CDR1 MNHEY, CDR2 SVGAGI. The CDR3 runs to 13 residues. V was pared by 4 bases and J by 10 bases, with 16 bases between. The CDR3 protein is CASSSHSGQRAFF. In DNA form, the CDR3 reads TGTGCCAGCAGTTCCCACAGCGGGCAACGAGCTTTCTTT.

This clonotype was seen a few times. The V gene is TRBV3-1, the J gene TRBJ1-1, with 7 bases matching TRBD1. Losses at the gene ends were 3 bases for V and 5 bases for J; bases not matched to a gene: 9. Looked up from germline, CDR1 is LGHDT and CDR2 is YNNKEL (reference sequence). The CDR3 runs 15 residues. The DNA for the CDR3 is TGTGCCAGCAGCCAGGGATTAGGGGGCCGAACTGAAGCTTTCTTT. It translates to CASSQGLGGRTEAFF.

Many counts were recorded for this clonotype. This rearrangement joins TRBV5-1 to TRBJ2-6; TRBD2 is a possible D gene (6 bases). CDR1 and CDR2 from the germline V gene are SGHRS and YFSETQ. V gave up 1 base and J gave up 3 bases, with 17 bases separating them. The length of the CDR3 is 18 residues. The CDR3 spells CASSLRAGMIDGANVLTF. The CDR3 DNA reads TGCGCCAGCAGCTTGAGGGCGGGGATGATAGATGGGGCCAACGTCCTGACTTTC.

This clonotype was counted at least ten times. This rearrangement joins TRBV9 to TRBJ2-2; unclear D gene. V dropped 0 bases and J dropped 2 bases, with 11 bases sitting between them. This CDR3 region has 16 residues. CDR1 is SGDLS, CDR2 YYNGEE, per germline. CDR3 nucleotides: TGTGCCAGCAGCGTAGGCTGGGCCGGTAACACCGGGGAGCTGTTTTTT. The encoded protein is CASSVGWAGNTGELFF.

Many counts were recorded for this clonotype. The rearrangement joins TRBV7-9 to TRBJ2-3; 8 nucleotides align to TRBD1. The V gene's germline CDR1 is SEHNR and CDR2 FQNEAQ (reference sequence). The CDR3 spans 16 residues. V trimming: 5 bases; J trimming: 8 bases; junction bases outside the gene matches: 15. CDR3: CASSTGGRGDLVTQYF. DNA of the CDR3: TGTGCCAGCAGCACAGGGGGGCGCGGGGACTTGGTTACGCAGTATTTT.

The chain employs TRBV6-5 and TRBJ1-6, with D perhaps TRBD1 (6 bases). Germline assignment: CDR1 MNHEY and CDR2 SVGAGI. Trimming removed 3 bases at V and 13 bases at J, with 13 bases between. This CDR3 region has 13 residues. CDR3 in DNA: TGTGCCAGCAGTTATCGAAGGGGGTTTCCCCTCCACTTT. Amino acid sequence: CASSYRRGFPLHF.

This clonotype was picked up many times. This rearrangement joins TRBV5-4 to TRBJ2-5, with TRBD1 as a possible D gene (5 bases). This CDR3 contains 13 residues. Germline CDR1 and CDR2: SGHNT and YYREEE (reference sequence). Trimming pared 2 bases from V and 4 bases from J, leaving 9 bases between. The CDR3 loop reads CASSFSRVETQYF. The CDR3 DNA is TGTGCCAGCAGCTTCTCCAGGGTAGAGACCCAGTACTTC.

The CDR3 DNA is TGTGCCTGGAGTGTTGAGGGGGCGATCTATGGCTACACCTTC. Translation: CAWSVEGAIYGYTF. The J gene is TRBJ1-2, the V gene TRBV30; TRBD1 agrees at 7 bases. The V gene's germline CDR1 is GTSNPN and CDR2 SVGIG (reference sequence). The CDR3 totals 14 residues. V trimming: 0 bases; J trimming: 4 bases; junction bases outside the gene matches: 5.

This chain uses TRBV2 with TRBJ1-1; TRBD1 matches 10 bases. The CDR3 contains 15 residues. The germline V gene has CDR1 SNHLY and CDR2 FYNNEI. The junction had 12 bases not matched to a gene; V was cut back by 9 bases and J by 5 bases. The CDR3: CASRRDRGGKTEAFF. CDR3 DNA: TGTGCCAGTAGACGGGACAGGGGAGGGAAAACTGAAGCTTTCTTT.

This clonotype was found many times. The rearrangement links TRBV12-3 or TRBV12-4 to TRBJ2-5, with D perhaps TRBD2 (6 bases). This CDR3 has 15 residues. Trimming stripped 2 bases from V and 5 bases from J, with 15 bases between. Here the CDR3 reads CASSLWSSEWETQYF. The DNA of the CDR3 is TGTGCCAGCAGTTTATGGTCTAGCGAGTGGGAGACCCAGTACTTC.

This clonotype showed up many times. The chain couples TRBV29-1 to TRBJ2-5; D is uncertain. The CDR3 is 12 amino acids. Trimming took 4 bases from V and 1 from J, leaving 7 bases between them. The V gene's germline CDR1 is SQVTM and CDR2 ANQGSEA. The CDR3 loop is CSVVASQETQYF. Written as DNA, the CDR3 is TGCAGCGTTGTGGCCAGCCAAGAGACCCAGTACTTC.

At least ten counts were recorded for this clonotype. The chain couples TRBV2 to TRBJ1-1; D is uncertain. Between the trimmed V and J ends, which lost 3 bases and 6 bases, there was a span of 20 bases. This CDR3 has 16 residues. Germline-derived CDR1 and CDR2 are SNHLY and FYNNEI. The CDR3 is CASSDGLAGPLAEAFF. In nucleotides, the CDR3 is TGTGCCAGCAGTGACGGCTTAGCGGGTCCCCTGGCTGAAGCTTTCTTT.

This clonotype occurred many times. The V gene is TRBV7-2, the J gene TRBJ1-6, with no clear D. The CDR3 loop spans 13 amino acids. CDR1 and CDR2 (germline): SGHTA, FQGNSA. Trimming removed 5 bases at V and 12 bases at J, with 14 bases between. The CDR3 DNA sequence: TGTGCCAGCAGCCCCCCTCCACCACAACCCCTCCACTTT. It codes for CASSPPPPQPLHF. The complete variable domain, with remaining parts taken from reference TRBV7-2 and TRBJ1-6, reads GAGVSQSPSNKVTEKGKDVELRCDPISGHTALYWYRQSLGQGLEFLIYFQGNSAPDKSGLPSDRFSAERTGGSVSTLTIQRTQQEDSAVYLCASSPPPPQPLHFGNGTRLTVT.

The V and J genes are TRBV2 and TRBJ2-3, with D maybe TRBD2 (5 bases). The CDR3 has 13 residues. Germline V gives CDR1 SNHLY, CDR2 FYNNEI. Trimming pared 2 bases from V and 6 bases from J, leaving 9 bases between. DNA for the CDR3: TGTGCCAGCAGTGAAACGGGGATGGATACGCAGTATTTT. Translating it yields CASSETGMDTQYF.

There are many counts of this clonotype. The CDR3 DNA reads as TGTGCCAGCAGTCCACGACAGGGAAGCAACTACGAGCAGTACTTC. Its protein is CASSPRQGSNYEQYF. The rearrangement joins TRBV12-3 or TRBV12-4 to TRBJ2-7; 7 nucleotides agree with TRBD1. The CDR3 runs 15 residues. V dropped 5 bases and J dropped 3; count of bases not matched to a gene: 10.

This clonotype has only a few counts. V usage is TRBV20-1 and J usage is TRBJ2-3; D is unclear. V lost 3 bases and J lost 2, with 12 bases in between. Germline lookup yields CDR1 DFQATT and CDR2 SNEGSKA (reference sequence). This CDR3 has 14 residues. This CDR3 is CSARGNPATDTQYF. For the CDR3, the DNA is TGCAGTGCTAGGGGAAATCCGGCCACAGATACGCAGTATTTT.

In regard to this clonotype: A much larger clonotype is one base distant, so this may be a read error. In nucleotides, the CDR3 is TGTGCCAGCAGTTTATGGACCACGGAAAAACTGTTTTTT. As protein: CASSLWTTEKLFF. This sequence joins TRBV27 and TRBJ1-4; D remains ambiguous. Germline loops: CDR1 MNHEY, CDR2 SMNVEV (reference sequence). Trimming took off 1 base at V and 8 bases at J, with 8 bases between the two ends. CDR3 length: 13 amino acids.